This T cell receptor beta chain was documented in a study of blood T cell repertoires in COVID-19. Study context: In each case, the material was cDNA or gDNA derived from T cells, B-cell-depleted T cells, or PBMCs.

Assay: immunoSEQ multiplex PCR; the TCRdb copy retains only in-frame clones and omits some. Among hundreds of thousands of clones listed, about 90% were seen once. Living in under 30 US areas, the participants were between 18 and 89 years of age. The study counted Cohort 3 donors as recovered given two negative PCRs, clearance, or symptom resolution. Germline CDR1 is SGDLS and CDR2 is YYNGEE. The CDR3 has 15 residues. J gave up 4 bases and V 3 bases, and 5 bases lay outside the gene matches. V and J are TRBV9 and TRBJ1-5; 9 nucleotides align to TRBD1. Sequencing was performed on PBMCs or T cells enriched from blood (not recorded which). The source is a woman aged 25 to 45 who had recovered from COVID-19. CDR3: CASSGGTGINQPQHF. As DNA, the CDR3 is TGTGCCAGCAGCGGGGGGACAGGGATAAATCAGCCCCAGCATTTT.